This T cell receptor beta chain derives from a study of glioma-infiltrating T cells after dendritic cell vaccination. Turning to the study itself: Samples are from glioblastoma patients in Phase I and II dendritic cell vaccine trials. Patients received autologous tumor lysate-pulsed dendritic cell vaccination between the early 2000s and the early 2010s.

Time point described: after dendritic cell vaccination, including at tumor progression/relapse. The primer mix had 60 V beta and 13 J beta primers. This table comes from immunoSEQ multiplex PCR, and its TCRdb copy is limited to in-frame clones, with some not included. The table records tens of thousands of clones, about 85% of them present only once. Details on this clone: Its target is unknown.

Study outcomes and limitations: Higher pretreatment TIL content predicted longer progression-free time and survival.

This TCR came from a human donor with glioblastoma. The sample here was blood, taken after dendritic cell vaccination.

CDR3 nucleotides: TGTGCCACCAGCAAACTAGCGGGGGGGTACAATGAGCAGTTCTTC. Its translation is CATSKLAGGYNEQFF. V usage is TRBV15 and J usage is TRBJ2-1; 13 nucleotides line up with TRBD2. The CDR3 runs 15 residues. The germline V gene has CDR1 LNHNV and CDR2 YYDKDF (reference sequence). Germline trimming cut 4 bases from V and 4 bases from J; bases unmatched to any gene: 1. The full variable domain, rest sourced from reference TRBV15 and TRBJ2-1, is DAMVIQNPRYQVTQFGKPVTLSCSQTLNHNVMYWYQQKSSQAPKLLFHYYDKDFNNEADTPDNFQSRRPNTSFCFLDIRSPGLGDTAMYLCATSKLAGGYNEQFFGPGTRLTVL.